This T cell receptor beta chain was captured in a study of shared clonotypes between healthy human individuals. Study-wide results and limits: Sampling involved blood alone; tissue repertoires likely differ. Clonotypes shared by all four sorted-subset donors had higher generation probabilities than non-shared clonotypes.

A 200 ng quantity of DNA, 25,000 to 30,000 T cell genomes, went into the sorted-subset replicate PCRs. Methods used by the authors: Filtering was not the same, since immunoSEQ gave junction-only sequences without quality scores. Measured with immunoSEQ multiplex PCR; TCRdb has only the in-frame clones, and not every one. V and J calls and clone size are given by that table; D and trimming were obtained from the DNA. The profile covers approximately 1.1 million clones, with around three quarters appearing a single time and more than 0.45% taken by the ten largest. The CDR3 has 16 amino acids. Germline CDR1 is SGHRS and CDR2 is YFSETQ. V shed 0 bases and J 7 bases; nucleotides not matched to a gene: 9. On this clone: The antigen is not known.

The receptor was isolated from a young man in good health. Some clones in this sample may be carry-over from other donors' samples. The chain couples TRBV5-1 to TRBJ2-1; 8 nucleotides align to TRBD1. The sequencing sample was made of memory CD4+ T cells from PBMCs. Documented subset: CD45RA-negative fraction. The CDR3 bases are TGCGCCAGCAGCTTGGCCTCGAGGACAGGGAGGAATGAGCAGTTCTTC. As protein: CASSLASRTGRNEQFF.